This TCR beta chain was sequenced for a study of cytomegalovirus exposure and HLA in healthy donors. Profiling relied on immunoSEQ multiplex PCR, and the TCRdb table lists in-frame clones only, not all of them. The sample has approximately 200,000 clones; roughly 82% are singletons. Deletions cut 5 bases from V and 5 bases from J, with 15 bases between. The CDR3 loop spans 15 amino acids. Germline CDR1 and CDR2: MNHEY and SVGAGI. Of note for this clone: Its antigen is still unknown.

Regarding the study as a whole: Diagnosis of cytomegalovirus status made by the classifier reportedly showed high specificity and sensitivity.

The TCR sequence derives from a woman aged 25-40 years in good health and CMV-seropositive. Sequencing input: PBMCs. V usage is TRBV6-5 and J usage is TRBJ2-2; a possible D gene is TRBD1 (6 bases). The CDR3 is CASSPRTVRTGELFF. In DNA form, the CDR3 reads TGTGCCAGCAGTCCCCGGACAGTTAGAACCGGGGAGCTGTTTTTT.